This T cell receptor beta chain was observed in a study of PD-L1 blockade in urothelial cancer. Background on the study: Reported median T cell count for blood samples was 120,000 to 150,000.

This clone was observed a handful of times. Noted time point: pretreatment peripheral blood. Data came from immunoSEQ multiplex PCR; TCRdb stores just in-frame clones and leaves some out. In the table there are roughly 63,000 clones, approximately 81% of which are singletons. V shed 5 bases and J shed 6 bases, with 18 bases lying between them. Germline V gene lookup returns CDR1 SGHRS and CDR2 YFSETQ. This CDR3 has 15 amino acids. The chain couples TRBV5-1 to TRBJ1-5, with D maybe TRBD1 (6 bases). This sequence originates from an older man with urothelial cancer. The source was PBMCs, collected around atezolizumab (anti-PD-L1) treatment. In DNA form, the CDR3 reads TGCGCCAGCAGTAGATGGGGGGGCGAAGGTCAGCCCCAGCATTTT. Encoded protein: CASSRWGGEGQPQHF.